The source of this TCR beta chain is a study of blood T cell repertoires in COVID-19. Overall study: Material from acute and convalescent COVID-19 was sourced from the United States, Italy and Spain. Sample material is recorded as cDNA or gDNA derived from T cells, B-cell-depleted T cells, or PBMCs.

V lost 1 base to trimming and J lost 5 bases, with 23 bases between them. Germline-derived CDR1 and CDR2 are GTSNPN and SVGIG (reference sequence). The CDR3 loop spans 17 amino acids. As processed by the authors: It was from reference gene primer amplification that nucleated cell counts were estimated. Assay used: immunoSEQ multiplex PCR; TCRdb lists only in-frame clones, some missing. The DNA was the basis for D and trimming; V, J and clone size are from that table. The sample carries 250,000 or so clones, 88% recorded once. Sequencing was carried out using peripheral blood. The chain joins TRBV30 to TRBJ2-5, with a possible D match to TRBD2 (7 bases). The source is a middle-aged woman who had recovered from COVID-19. For the CDR3, the DNA is TGTGCCTGGAGTGCCACGGGGGCGAGCGGGATAAGGGAGACCCAGTACTTC. Encoded protein: CAWSATGASGIRETQYF.